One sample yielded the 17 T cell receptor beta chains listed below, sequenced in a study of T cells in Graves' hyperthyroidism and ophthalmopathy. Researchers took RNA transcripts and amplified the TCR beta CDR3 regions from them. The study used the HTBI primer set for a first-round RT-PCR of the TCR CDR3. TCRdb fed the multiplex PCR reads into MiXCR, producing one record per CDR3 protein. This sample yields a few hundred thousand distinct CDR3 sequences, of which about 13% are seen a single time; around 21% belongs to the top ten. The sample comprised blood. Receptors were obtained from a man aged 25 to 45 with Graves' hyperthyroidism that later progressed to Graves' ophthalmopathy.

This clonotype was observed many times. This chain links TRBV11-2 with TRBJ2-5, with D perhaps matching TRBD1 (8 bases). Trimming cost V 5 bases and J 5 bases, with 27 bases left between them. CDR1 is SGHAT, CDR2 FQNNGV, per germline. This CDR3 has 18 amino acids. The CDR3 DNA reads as TGTGCCAGCAGCACAGGGGGGACTAAATCGCCCTCGGGCGAGACCCAGTACTTC. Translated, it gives CASSTGGTKSPSGETQYF.

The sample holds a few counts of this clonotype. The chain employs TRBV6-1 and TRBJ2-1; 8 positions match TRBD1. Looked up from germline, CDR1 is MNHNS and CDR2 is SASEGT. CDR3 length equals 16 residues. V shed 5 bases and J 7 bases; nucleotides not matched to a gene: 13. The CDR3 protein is CASSFPMDRVRNEQFF. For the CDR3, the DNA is TGTGCCAGCAGTTTCCCCATGGACAGGGTGCGGAATGAGCAGTTCTTC.

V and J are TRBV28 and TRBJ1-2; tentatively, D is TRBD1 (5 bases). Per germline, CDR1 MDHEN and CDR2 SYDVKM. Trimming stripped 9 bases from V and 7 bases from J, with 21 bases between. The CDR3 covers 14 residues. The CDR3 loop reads CASTPKRQQCGYTF. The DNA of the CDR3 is TGTGCCAGTACACCCAAGCGACAGCAATGTGGCTACACCTTC.

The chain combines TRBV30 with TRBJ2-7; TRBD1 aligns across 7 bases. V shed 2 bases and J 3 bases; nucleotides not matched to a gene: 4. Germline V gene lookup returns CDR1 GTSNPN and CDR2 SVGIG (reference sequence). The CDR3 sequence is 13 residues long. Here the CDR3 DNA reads TGTGCCTGGAGTCCCACAGGGGTCTACGAGCAGTACTTC. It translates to CAWSPTGVYEQYF.

The CDR3 spells CASQTGAISYEQYF. CDR3 coding DNA: TGTGCCAGCCAGACAGGTGCTATCTCCTACGAGCAGTACTTC. The genes are TRBV6-1 and TRBJ2-7; D perhaps matches TRBD1 (6 bases). Germline V gene lookup returns CDR1 MNHNS and CDR2 SASEGT. With 8 bases removed from V and 0 bases from J, the gap between germline ends came to 14 bases. CDR3 length: 14 amino acids.

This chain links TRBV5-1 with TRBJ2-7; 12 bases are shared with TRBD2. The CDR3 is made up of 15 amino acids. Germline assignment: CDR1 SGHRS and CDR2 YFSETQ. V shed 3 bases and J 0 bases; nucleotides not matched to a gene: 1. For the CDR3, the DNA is TGCGCCAGCAGCTGGGGACTAGCGGGCTCCTACGAGCAGTACTTC. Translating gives CASSWGLAGSYEQYF.

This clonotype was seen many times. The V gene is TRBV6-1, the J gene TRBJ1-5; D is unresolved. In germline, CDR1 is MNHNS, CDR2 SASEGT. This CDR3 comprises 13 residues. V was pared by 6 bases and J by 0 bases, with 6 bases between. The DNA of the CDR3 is TGTGCCAGCAGGGATCATAGCAATCAGCCCCAGCATTTT. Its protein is CASRDHSNQPQHF.

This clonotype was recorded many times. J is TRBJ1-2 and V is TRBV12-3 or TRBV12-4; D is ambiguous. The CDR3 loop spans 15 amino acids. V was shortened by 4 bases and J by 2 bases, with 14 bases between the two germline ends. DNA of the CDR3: TGTGCCAGCAGTTCACCAGTATCAGTAAACTATGGCTACACCTTC. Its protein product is CASSSPVSVNYGYTF.

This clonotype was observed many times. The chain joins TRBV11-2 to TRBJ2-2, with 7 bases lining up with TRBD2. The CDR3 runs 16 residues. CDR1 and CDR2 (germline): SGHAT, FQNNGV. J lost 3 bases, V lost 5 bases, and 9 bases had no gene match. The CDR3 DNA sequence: TGTGCCAGCAGCCAACCCCGACTAGCTTACACCGGGGAGCTGTTTTTT. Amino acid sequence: CASSQPRLAYTGELFF.

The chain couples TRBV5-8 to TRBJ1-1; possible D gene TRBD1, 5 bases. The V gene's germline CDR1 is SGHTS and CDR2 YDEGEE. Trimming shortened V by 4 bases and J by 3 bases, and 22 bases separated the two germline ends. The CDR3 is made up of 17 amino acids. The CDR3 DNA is TGTGCCAGCAGCCATCTGGGGGGGAGAATGGGTGACACTGAAGCTTTCTTT. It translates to CASSHLGGRMGDTEAFF. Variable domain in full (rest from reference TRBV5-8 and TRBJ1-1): EAGVTQSPTHLIKTRGQQATLRCSPISGHTSVYWYQQALGLGLQFLLWYDEGEERNRGNFPPRFSGRQFPNYSSELNVNALELEDSALYLCASSHLGGRMGDTEAFFGQGTRLTVV.

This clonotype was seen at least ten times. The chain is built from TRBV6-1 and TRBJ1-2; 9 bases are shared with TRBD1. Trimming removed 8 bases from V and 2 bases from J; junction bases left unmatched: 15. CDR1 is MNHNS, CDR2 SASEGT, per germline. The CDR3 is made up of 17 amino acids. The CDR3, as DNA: TGTGCCAGCGGGCATAAAGGACAGGGGACGTACAACTATGGCTACACCTTC. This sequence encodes CASGHKGQGTYNYGYTF.

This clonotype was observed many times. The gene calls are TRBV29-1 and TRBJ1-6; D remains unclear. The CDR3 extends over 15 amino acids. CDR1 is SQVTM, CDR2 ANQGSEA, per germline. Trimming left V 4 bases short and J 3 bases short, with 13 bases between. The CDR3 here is CSVGEGSRYNSPLHF. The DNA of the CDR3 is TGCAGCGTTGGAGAGGGATCCCGCTATAATTCACCCCTCCACTTT.

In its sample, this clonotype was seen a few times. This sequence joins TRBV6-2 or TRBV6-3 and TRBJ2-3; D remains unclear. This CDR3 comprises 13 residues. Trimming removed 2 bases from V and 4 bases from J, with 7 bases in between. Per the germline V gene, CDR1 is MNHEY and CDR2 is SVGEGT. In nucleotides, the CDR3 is TGTGCCAGCAGTTACCTGGTGTCAGATACGCAGTATTTT. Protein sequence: CASSYLVSDTQYF.

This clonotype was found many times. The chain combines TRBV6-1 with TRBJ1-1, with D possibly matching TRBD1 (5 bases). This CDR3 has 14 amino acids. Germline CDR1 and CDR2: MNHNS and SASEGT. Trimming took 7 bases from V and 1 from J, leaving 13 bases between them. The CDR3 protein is CASTRQRKNTEAFF. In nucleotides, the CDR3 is TGTGCCAGCACCCGACAGCGGAAGAACACTGAAGCTTTCTTT.

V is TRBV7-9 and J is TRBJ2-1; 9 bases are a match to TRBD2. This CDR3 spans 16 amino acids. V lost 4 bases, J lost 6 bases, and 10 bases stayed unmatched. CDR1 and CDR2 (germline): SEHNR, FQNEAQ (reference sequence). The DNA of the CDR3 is TGTGCCAGCAGCTCGACCACTAGCGGGCGCTCCAATGAGCAGTTCTTC. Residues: CASSSTTSGRSNEQFF.

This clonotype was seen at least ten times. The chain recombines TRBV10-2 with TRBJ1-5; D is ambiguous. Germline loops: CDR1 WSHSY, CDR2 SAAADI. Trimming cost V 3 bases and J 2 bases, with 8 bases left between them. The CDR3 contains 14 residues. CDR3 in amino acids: CASSDIYGNQPQHF. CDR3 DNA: TGCGCCAGCAGTGACATATACGGCAATCAGCCCCAGCATTTT.

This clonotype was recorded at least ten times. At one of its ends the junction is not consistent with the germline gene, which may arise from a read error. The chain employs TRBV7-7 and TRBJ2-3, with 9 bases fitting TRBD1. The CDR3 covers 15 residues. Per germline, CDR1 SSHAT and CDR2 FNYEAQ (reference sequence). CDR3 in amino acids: CASSAGQGLTDTQYF. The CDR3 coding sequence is TGTGCTAGCAGCGCGGGACAGGGACTCACAGATACGCAGTATTTT.